This TCR beta chain originates from a study of control samples from healthy donors and cancer patients. Sequencing used immunoSEQ multiplex PCR; TCRdb keeps in-frame clones, though not all of them. This table holds about 180,000 clones, over 85% found once. Trimming removed 1 base from V and 7 bases from J, with 7 bases in between. The CDR3 totals 12 residues. The germline V gene has CDR1 SEHNR and CDR2 FQNEAQ (reference sequence). The clonotype originates from a man aged 25 to 40 in good health. Sequencing was carried out using blood. The V and J genes are TRBV7-9 and TRBJ1-1, with D perhaps matching TRBD1 (5 bases). Here the CDR3 reads CASSLGDLEAFF. CDR3 bases: TGTGCCAGCAGCTTAGGGGACCTTGAAGCTTTCTTT. Supplemented by reference TRBV7-9 and TRBJ1-1, the full variable domain reads DTGVSQNPRHKITKRGQNVTFRCDPISEHNRLYWYRQTLGQGPEFLTYFQNEAQLEKSRLLSDRFSAERPKGSFSTLEIQRTEQGDSAMYLCASSLGDLEAFFGQGTRLTVV.